One and the same sample provided the 30 T cell receptor beta chains below, sequenced in a study of cytomegalovirus exposure and HLA in healthy donors. The repertoire was sequenced with immunoSEQ multiplex PCR; TCRdb's copy has only in-frame clones and lacks some. Here the sample spans 95,000 to 150,000 clones, roughly 90% being singletons. The specimen sequenced was PBMCs. These receptors all come from a woman between 18 and 29 years old in good health and CMV-seropositive.

The rearrangement uses TRBV5-1 and TRBJ2-7; D is possibly TRBD2 (5 bases). Trimming shortened V by 0 bases and J by 6 bases, and 10 bases separated the two germline ends. Germline V gene lookup returns CDR1 SGHRS and CDR2 YFSETQ. The CDR3 runs to 13 residues. The CDR3, as DNA: TGCGCCAGCAGCTTGGGGTCCAGCGGCGAGCAGTACTTC. Translation gives CASSLGSSGEQYF.

The CDR3 loop reads CASRPSPGSNNSPLHF. DNA of the CDR3: TGTGCCAGCAGACCTTCACCGGGATCAAATAATTCACCCCTCCACTTT. The rearrangement uses TRBV6-4 and TRBJ1-6; D is undetermined. The CDR3 is made up of 16 amino acids. CDR1 is MRHNA and CDR2 is SNTAGT in the germline V gene. Trimming stripped 6 bases from V and 5 bases from J, with 17 bases between.

V and J are TRBV7-3 and TRBJ2-3; maybe TRBD2 (6 bases). This CDR3 is 13 amino acids long. The V and J ends lost 5 bases and 2 bases respectively, with 8 bases between them. The germline V gene has CDR1 SGHTA and CDR2 FQGTGA. The CDR3 sequence: CASSRRDTDTQYF. In DNA form, the CDR3 reads TGTGCCAGCAGCAGGAGGGACACAGATACGCAGTATTTT.

The J gene is TRBJ1-6, the V gene TRBV9, with 9 positions matching TRBD1. J was trimmed by 8 bases and V by 2 bases; bases with no gene match: 5. Looked up from germline, CDR1 is SGDLS and CDR2 is YYNGEE. This CDR3 contains 15 residues. Written as DNA, the CDR3 is TGTGCCAGCAGCGTGGCCGGGACAGGGCATTCACCCCTCCACTTT. This sequence encodes CASSVAGTGHSPLHF.

The genes are TRBV15 and TRBJ2-7, with D perhaps matching TRBD1 (6 bases). Germline assignment: CDR1 LNHNV and CDR2 YYDKDF (reference sequence). The CDR3 loop spans 15 amino acids. Trimming cost V 4 bases and J 2 bases, with 15 bases left between them. Here the CDR3 DNA reads TGTGCCACCAGCACGGGGACACCAAGGACCTACGAGCAGTACTTC. The encoded protein is CATSTGTPRTYEQYF.

The chain uses TRBV6-6 and TRBJ2-2; 7 bases line up with TRBD1. Germline CDR1 and CDR2: MNHNY and SVGAGI (reference sequence). This CDR3 contains 14 residues. V dropped 5 bases and J dropped 6; count of bases not matched to a gene: 6. The CDR3 sequence: CASSTTGWSGELFF. The CDR3 coding sequence is TGTGCCAGCAGTACGACAGGGTGGTCCGGGGAGCTGTTTTTT.

The chain combines TRBV7-2 with TRBJ1-3, with a weak D call TRBD1 (5 bases). Germline-derived CDR1 and CDR2 are SGHTA and FQGNSA. V lost 5 bases and J lost 4, with 15 bases in between. The CDR3 loop spans 15 amino acids. Here the CDR3 DNA reads TGTGCCAGCAGCCCCGACAGAAACCGAGGAAACACCATATATTTT. Residues: CASSPDRNRGNTIYF.

V gene TRBV11-2 combines with J gene TRBJ2-1, with TRBD1 matching 11 bases. The length of the CDR3 is 15 residues. CDR1 and CDR2 from the germline V gene are SGHAT and FQNNGV. V lost 5 bases and J lost 5; bases outside the gene matches: 5. The DNA of the CDR3 is TGTGCCAGCAGCAGTTGGGACAGGGGGAACAATGAGCAGTTCTTC. Translation gives CASSSWDRGNNEQFF. The full variable domain, rest sourced from reference TRBV11-2 and TRBJ2-1, is EAGVAQSPRYKIIEKRQSVAFWCNPISGHATLYWYQQILGQGPKLLIQFQNNGVVDDSQLPKDRFSAERLKGVDSTLKIQPAKLEDSAVYLCASSSWDRGNNEQFFGPGTRLTVL.

The CDR3 nucleotides are TGTGCCAGTAGTACAGGGGGCGCCCGGGGGATGAACACTGAAGCTTTCTTT. It codes for CASSTGGARGMNTEAFF. The chain combines TRBV19 with TRBJ1-1; 8 bases fit TRBD1. The J segment lost 0 bases and the V segment lost 4 bases, leaving 10 bases of the junction unmatched. CDR1 and CDR2 (germline): LNHDA, SQIVND (reference sequence). This CDR3 comprises 17 residues.

V usage is TRBV7-2 and J usage is TRBJ2-7, with 11 bases matching TRBD1. V dropped 1 base and J dropped 3; count of bases not matched to a gene: 2. In germline, CDR1 is SGHTA, CDR2 FQGNSA. CDR3 size: 15 residues. CDR3 residues: CASSLGGTGGYEQYF. The CDR3, as DNA: TGTGCCAGCAGCTTAGGAGGGACAGGGGGCTACGAGCAGTACTTC.

V gene TRBV9 combines with J gene TRBJ2-5; tentative D call: TRBD2 (7 bases). V gave up 0 bases and J gave up 5 bases, with 14 bases separating them. The CDR3 extends over 15 amino acids. The germline V gene encodes CDR1 SGDLS and CDR2 YYNGEE. The CDR3 region has the DNA TGTGCCAGCAGCGTAGTAGGGGGGGGCCGGGAGACCCAGTACTTC. Its protein is CASSVVGGGRETQYF.

A few counts support this clone. This chain joins TRBV10-3 and TRBJ2-7; 8 bases fit TRBD2. Germline CDR1 reads ENHRY; CDR2 reads SYGVKD. V lost 11 bases and J lost 4; bases outside the gene matches: 4. The CDR3 extends over 11 amino acids. CDR3: CACGGPYEQYF. In DNA, the CDR3 is TGTGCCTGCGGGGGGCCATACGAGCAGTACTTC.

V and J are TRBV6-6 and TRBJ1-1; D is possibly TRBD1 (5 bases). This CDR3 comprises 15 residues. Deletions cut 4 bases from V and 1 base from J, with 13 bases between. From germline, CDR1 is MNHNY and CDR2 SVGAGI (reference sequence). The CDR3 is CASSSVDIPNTEAFF. The CDR3 coding sequence is TGTGCCAGCAGTTCTGTGGACATCCCGAACACTGAAGCTTTCTTT.

This chain connects TRBV18 to TRBJ1-1; 7 bases fit TRBD1. V lost 4 bases and J lost 4; bases outside the gene matches: 3. From germline, CDR1 is KGHSH and CDR2 LQKENI. CDR3 length equals 13 residues. The CDR3 reads CASSRDRATEAFF. DNA of the CDR3: TGTGCCAGCTCACGCGACAGGGCCACTGAAGCTTTCTTT.

The J gene is TRBJ2-3, the V gene TRBV5-1; maybe TRBD2 (7 bases). CDR1 and CDR2 from the germline V gene are SGHRS and YFSETQ. The CDR3 is made up of 15 amino acids. V lost 1 base and J lost 1, with 10 bases in between. The CDR3 DNA follows: TGCGCCAGCAGCTTGTGGCGGGGGCGCACAGATACGCAGTATTTT. Translated, it gives CASSLWRGRTDTQYF.

This clone has at least ten counts. The chain has TRBV9 and TRBJ1-2; 8 nucleotides match TRBD1. The V gene's germline CDR1 is SGDLS and CDR2 YYNGEE. CDR3 size: 14 residues. With V trimmed by 3 bases and J by 10 bases, 11 bases remained unmatched. The CDR3 protein is CASSEEGDRRIYTF. CDR3 bases: TGTGCCAGCAGCGAAGAGGGGGACAGGAGGATCTACACCTTC.

This clone appeared a few times. This rearrangement joins TRBV20-1 to TRBJ2-7; D is ambiguous. With 5 bases removed from V and 3 bases from J, the gap between germline ends came to 8 bases. The CDR3 has 11 amino acids. Germline CDR1 is DFQATT and CDR2 is SNEGSKA (reference sequence). This CDR3 reads CSAHRVYEQYF. CDR3 nucleotide sequence: TGCAGTGCTCATCGGGTCTACGAGCAGTACTTC.

This clone was counted a few times. The chain uses TRBV7-9 and TRBJ2-1; D may be TRBD2 (6 bases). The CDR3 is 16 amino acids. Germline values: CDR1 SEHNR, CDR2 FQNEAQ (reference sequence). The germline V and J ends were trimmed by 1 base and 5 bases, with 15 bases remaining between them. The CDR3 DNA reads TGTGCCAGCAGCTTAGGAATCGGGACTGTCGACAATGAGCAGTTCTTC. Translation: CASSLGIGTVDNEQFF. Variable domain in full (rest from reference TRBV7-9 and TRBJ2-1): DTGVSQNPRHKITKRGQNVTFRCDPISEHNRLYWYRQTLGQGPEFLTYFQNEAQLEKSRLLSDRFSAERPKGSFSTLEIQRTEQGDSAMYLCASSLGIGTVDNEQFFGPGTRLTVL.

The chain joins TRBV9 to TRBJ1-2, with TRBD1 identical over 9 bases. Germline lookup yields CDR1 SGDLS and CDR2 YYNGEE. This CDR3 is built from 16 residues. J was trimmed by 7 bases and V by 0 bases; bases with no gene match: 10. The CDR3 bases are TGTGCCAGCAGCGTAGATGGGACAGGGATGCGTAGTGGCTACACCTTC. This encodes CASSVDGTGMRSGYTF.

This sequence joins TRBV4-1 and TRBJ2-4; TRBD2 matches 7 bases. CDR1 MGHRA and CDR2 YSYEKL come from the germline V gene. The CDR3 consists of 14 residues. Germline trimming cut 1 base from V and 8 bases from J; bases unmatched to any gene: 5. DNA of the CDR3: TGCGCCAGCAGCCAAGGCCCGGCGGGGGACATTCAGTACTTC. Translating it yields CASSQGPAGDIQYF.

A word on this clone: A junction end diverges from the germline sequence, so it may reflect a read error. The chain combines TRBV6-5 with TRBJ1-2, with 12 bases lining up with TRBD1. The CDR3 has 14 amino acids. Germline assignment: CDR1 MNHEY and CDR2 SVGAGI. CDR3 sequence reads: CASRRGGDRGRSVF. DNA of the CDR3: TGTGCCAGCAGACGCGGAGGGGACAGGGGGCGTTCAGTCTTC.

This chain connects TRBV4-3 to TRBJ1-1; D unresolved. V was cut by 1 base and J by 4 bases, with 10 bases left in between. This CDR3 comprises 14 residues. CDR1 LGHNA and CDR2 YSLEER come from the germline V gene. The CDR3 is CASSQVTVGTEAFF. The CDR3 DNA is TGCGCCAGCAGCCAAGTAACAGTAGGCACTGAAGCTTTCTTT.

V and J are TRBV7-6 and TRBJ2-7; possibly TRBD2 for D (5 bases). In germline, CDR1 is SGHVS, CDR2 FNYEAQ. Trimming took 5 bases from V and 0 from J, leaving 11 bases between them. The CDR3 has 14 amino acids. CDR3 DNA sequence: TGTGCCAGCAGCCCCCGGGGTATCTCCTACGAGCAGTACTTC. Translation: CASSPRGISYEQYF.

The V gene is TRBV10-1, the J gene TRBJ1-1; perhaps TRBD1 as D (6 bases). The CDR3 runs to 13 residues. Germline assignment: CDR1 WNHNN and CDR2 SYGVQD (reference sequence). Trimming cost V 8 bases and J 2 bases, with 12 bases left between them. This CDR3 is CASRDTKNTEAFF. The CDR3 DNA reads as TGCGCCAGCCGGGACACCAAAAACACTGAAGCTTTCTTT.

The chain employs TRBV20-1 and TRBJ2-7, with D perhaps TRBD2 (5 bases). Germline V CDR1 and CDR2: DFQATT, SNEGSKA (reference sequence). The CDR3 spans 11 residues. Trimming removed 3 bases from V and 3 bases from J, with 6 bases in between. The CDR3 is CSASGVYEQYF. The CDR3 DNA reads as TGCAGTGCTAGCGGGGTCTACGAGCAGTACTTC.

The genes are TRBV15 and TRBJ2-7, with TRBD2 as a possible D gene (5 bases). V lost 0 bases, J lost 6 bases, and 15 bases lay in between. The CDR3 has 15 amino acids. CDR1 and CDR2 (germline): LNHNV, YYDKDF (reference sequence). CDR3 sequence (DNA): TGTGCCACCAGCAGAGAGGGGAGCGGCGCGAGCGAGCAGTACTTC. Amino acid sequence: CATSREGSGASEQYF.

In this sample, this clone turned up once. The rearrangement links TRBV5-1 to TRBJ2-7; TRBD1 aligns across 10 bases. The V segment lost 0 bases and the J segment 8 bases; nucleotides outside the gene matches: 14. The CDR3 has 17 residues. Germline V gives CDR1 SGHRS, CDR2 YFSETQ. The CDR3 DNA reads as TGCGCCAGCAGCTTGGAAGCGACAGGGGGCTCCCCGTACAAGCAGTACTTC. Protein product: CASSLEATGGSPYKQYF. The complete variable domain, with remaining parts taken from reference TRBV5-1 and TRBJ2-7, reads KAGVTQTPRYLIKTRGQQVTLSCSPISGHRSVSWYQQTPGQGLQFLFEYFSETQRNKGNFPGRFSGRQFSNSRSEMNVSTLELGDSALYLCASSLEATGGSPYKQYFGPGTRLTVT.

This CDR3 reads CASSPGVGEGYEQYF. The CDR3 DNA follows: TGTGCCAGCAGCCCCGGCGTCGGGGAGGGTTACGAGCAGTACTTC. The V gene is TRBV9, the J gene TRBJ2-7; 7 bases are shared with TRBD2. After removal of 4 bases from V and 4 bases from J, the junction contained 11 bases not matched to a gene. The CDR3 loop spans 15 amino acids. Germline CDR1 is SGDLS and CDR2 is YYNGEE.

The V gene is TRBV30, the J gene TRBJ1-6; TRBD1 might be the D (5 bases). CDR1 is GTSNPN and CDR2 is SVGIG in the germline V gene (reference sequence). The CDR3 has 14 amino acids. Deletions cut 3 bases from V and 6 bases from J, with 12 bases between. For the CDR3, the DNA is TGTGCCTGGAGCAAGGGGCTTGGTAATTCACCCCTCCACTTT. This codes for CAWSKGLGNSPLHF.

V usage is TRBV5-1 and J usage is TRBJ2-3, with D possibly being TRBD2 (5 bases). V was cut by 7 bases and J by 1 base, with 16 bases left in between. Germline CDR1 is SGHRS and CDR2 is YFSETQ. CDR3 length equals 15 residues. The CDR3 nucleotides are TGCGCCAGCGGAAGTCCGGGAATGGGCACAGATACGCAGTATTTT. Protein: CASGSPGMGTDTQYF. The whole variable domain, filled in from reference TRBV5-1 and TRBJ2-3, reads KAGVTQTPRYLIKTRGQQVTLSCSPISGHRSVSWYQQTPGQGLQFLFEYFSETQRNKGNFPGRFSGRQFSNSRSEMNVSTLELGDSALYLCASGSPGMGTDTQYFGPGTRLTVL.